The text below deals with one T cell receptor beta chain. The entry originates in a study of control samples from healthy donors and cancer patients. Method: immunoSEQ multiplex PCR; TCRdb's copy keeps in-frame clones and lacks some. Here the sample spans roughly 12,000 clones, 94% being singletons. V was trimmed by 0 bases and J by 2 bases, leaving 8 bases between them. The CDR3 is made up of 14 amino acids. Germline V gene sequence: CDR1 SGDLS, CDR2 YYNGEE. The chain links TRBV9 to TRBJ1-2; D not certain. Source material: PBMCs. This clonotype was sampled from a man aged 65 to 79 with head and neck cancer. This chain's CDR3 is CASSVDTGNYGYTF. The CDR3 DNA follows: TGTGCCAGCAGCGTAGATACGGGAAACTATGGCTACACCTTC.